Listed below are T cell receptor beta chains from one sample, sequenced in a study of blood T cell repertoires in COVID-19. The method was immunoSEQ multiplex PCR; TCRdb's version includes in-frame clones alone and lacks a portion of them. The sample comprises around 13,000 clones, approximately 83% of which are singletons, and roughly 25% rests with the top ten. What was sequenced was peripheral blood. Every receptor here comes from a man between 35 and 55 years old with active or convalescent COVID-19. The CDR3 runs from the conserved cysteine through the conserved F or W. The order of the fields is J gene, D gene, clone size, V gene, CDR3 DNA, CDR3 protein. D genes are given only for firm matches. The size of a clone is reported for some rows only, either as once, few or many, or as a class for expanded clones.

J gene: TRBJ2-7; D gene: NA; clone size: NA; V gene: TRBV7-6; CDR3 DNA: TGTGCCAGCAGCTTAGTCCAGGGGGGTTCCTACGAGCAGTACTTC; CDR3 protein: CASSLVQGGSYEQYF
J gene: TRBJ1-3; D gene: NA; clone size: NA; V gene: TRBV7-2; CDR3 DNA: TGTGCCAGCAGCTTAGCGCTAGGCGCTGGAAACACCATATATTTT; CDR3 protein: CASSLALGAGNTIYF
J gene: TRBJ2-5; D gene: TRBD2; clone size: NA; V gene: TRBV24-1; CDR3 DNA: TGTGCCACGGGACTAGCGGGGGGCGAGACCCAGTACTTC; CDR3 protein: CATGLAGGETQYF
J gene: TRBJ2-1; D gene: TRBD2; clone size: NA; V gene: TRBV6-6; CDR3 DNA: TGTGCCAGCAGTGTAGCGGGAGAGGGGCAGTTCTTC; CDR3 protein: CASSVAGEGQFF
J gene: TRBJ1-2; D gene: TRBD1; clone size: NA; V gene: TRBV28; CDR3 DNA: TGTGCCAGCAGCTCCGGACAGGGCAGTGGCTACACCTTC; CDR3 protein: CASSSGQGSGYTF
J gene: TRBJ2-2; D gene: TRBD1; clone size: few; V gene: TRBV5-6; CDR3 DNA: TGTGCCAGCAGCCAGACAGGGCAAACCGACGGCGGGGAGCTGTTTTTT; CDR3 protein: CASSQTGQTDGGELFF
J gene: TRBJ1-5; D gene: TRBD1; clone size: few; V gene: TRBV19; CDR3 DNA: TGTGCCAGTAAAGGGACAGGGGCTGGGAATCAGCCCCAGCATTTT; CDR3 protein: CASKGTGAGNQPQHF
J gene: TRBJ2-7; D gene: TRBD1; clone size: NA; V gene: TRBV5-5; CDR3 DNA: TGTGCCAGCAGCGAGGGACAGGGACCCTCCGAGCAGTACTTC; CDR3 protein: CASSEGQGPSEQYF
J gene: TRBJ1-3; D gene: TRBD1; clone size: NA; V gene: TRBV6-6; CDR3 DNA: TGTGCCAGCAGTCTAGACAGGGGGCCTGGAAACACCATATATTTT; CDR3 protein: CASSLDRGPGNTIYF
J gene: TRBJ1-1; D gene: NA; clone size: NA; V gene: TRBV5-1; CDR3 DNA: TGCGCCAGCAGCTTGGAAGCAGGGTCCACTGAAGCTTTCTTT; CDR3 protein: CASSLEAGSTEAFF
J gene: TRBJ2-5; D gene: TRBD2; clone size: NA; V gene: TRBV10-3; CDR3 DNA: TGTGCCATCAAAGGACTAGCGGAAGCGACCCAGTACTTC; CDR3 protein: CAIKGLAEATQYF
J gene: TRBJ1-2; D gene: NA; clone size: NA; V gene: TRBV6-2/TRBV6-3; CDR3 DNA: TGTGCCAGCAGTTACGCCTTTGGGCAGTTGTTCGGCTACACCTTC; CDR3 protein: CASSYAFGQLFGYTF
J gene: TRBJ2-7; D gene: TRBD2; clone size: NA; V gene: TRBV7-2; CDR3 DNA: TGTGCCAGCAGCTTAGCGAGTAGCGGGGGGGCTCACGAGCAGTACTTC; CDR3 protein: CASSLASSGGAHEQYF
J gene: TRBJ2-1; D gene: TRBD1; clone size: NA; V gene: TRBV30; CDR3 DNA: TGTGCCTGGACGACAGGGGCTTTGATGAATGAGCAGTTCTTC; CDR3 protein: CAWTTGALMNEQFF
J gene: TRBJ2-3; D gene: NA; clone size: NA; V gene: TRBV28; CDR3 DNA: TGTGCCAGCAGTTTGCCTGGCCCTTACGATACGCAGTATTTT; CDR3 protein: CASSLPGPYDTQYF
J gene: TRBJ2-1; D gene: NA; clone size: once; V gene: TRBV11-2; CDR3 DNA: TGTGCCAGCAGCTTAGATGCGGGGACTGAGCAGTTCTTC; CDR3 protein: CASSLDAGTEQFF
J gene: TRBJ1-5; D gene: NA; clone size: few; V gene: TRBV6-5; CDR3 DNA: TGTGCCAGCAGTAGGAGAGCAAGCGCCAATCAGCCCCAGCATTTT; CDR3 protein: CASSRRASANQPQHF
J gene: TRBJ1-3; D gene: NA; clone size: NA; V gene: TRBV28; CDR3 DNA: TGTGCCAGCAGCGTAGGGGACTTAGATGGAAACACCATATATTTT; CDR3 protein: CASSVGDLDGNTIYF
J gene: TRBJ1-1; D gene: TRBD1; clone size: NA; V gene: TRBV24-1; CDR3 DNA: TGTGCCACCAGTGGGTCTACAGGGGTCACTGAAGCTTTCTTT; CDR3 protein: CATSGSTGVTEAFF
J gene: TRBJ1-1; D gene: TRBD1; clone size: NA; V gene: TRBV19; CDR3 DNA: TGTGCCACCCAGGGACAGTTGAACACTGAAGCTTTCTTT; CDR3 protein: CATQGQLNTEAFF
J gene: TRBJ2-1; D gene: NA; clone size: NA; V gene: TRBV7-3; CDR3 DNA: TGTGCCAGCAGCCCGACGAGTGGGGAGAACAATGAGCAGTTCTTC; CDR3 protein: CASSPTSGENNEQFF
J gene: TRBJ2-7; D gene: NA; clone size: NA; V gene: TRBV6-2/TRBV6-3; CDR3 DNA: TGTGCCAGCAGTTACTCGGAGGAGGGGTACGAGCAGTACTTC; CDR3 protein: CASSYSEEGYEQYF
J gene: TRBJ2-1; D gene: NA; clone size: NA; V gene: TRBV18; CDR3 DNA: TGTGCCAGCTCACCAGGGCAGGGGTTTTACAATGAGCAGTTCTTC; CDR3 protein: CASSPGQGFYNEQFF
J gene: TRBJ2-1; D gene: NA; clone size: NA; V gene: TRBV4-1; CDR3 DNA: TGCGCCAGCAGCCAAGATTGGCGGGGCTCCTACAATGAGCAGTTCTTC; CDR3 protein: CASSQDWRGSYNEQFF
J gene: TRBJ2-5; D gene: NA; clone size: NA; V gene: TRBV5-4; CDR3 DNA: TGTGCCAGCAGCGCGGGACCCCAAGAGACCCAGTACTTC; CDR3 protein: CASSAGPQETQYF
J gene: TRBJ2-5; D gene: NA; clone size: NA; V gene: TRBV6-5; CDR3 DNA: TGTGCCAGCAGTAGAGCTGAAGAGACCCAGTACTTC; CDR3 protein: CASSRAEETQYF
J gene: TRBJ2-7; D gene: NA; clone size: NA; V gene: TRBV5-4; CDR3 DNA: TGTGCCAGCAGCCAGGGACTTGCCCTTGGGGAGCAGTACTTC; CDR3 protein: CASSQGLALGEQYF
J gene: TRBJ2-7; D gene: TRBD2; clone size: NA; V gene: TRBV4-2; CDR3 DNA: TGTGCCAGCAGCCAAGATATAACTAGCGGGGCCTACGAGCAGTACTTC; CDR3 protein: CASSQDITSGAYEQYF
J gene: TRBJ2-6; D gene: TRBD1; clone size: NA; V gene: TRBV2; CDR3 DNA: TGTGCCAGCAGTGGGGGACAGGGAAGATCATCTGGGGCCAACGTCCTGACTTTC; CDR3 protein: CASSGGQGRSSGANVLTF
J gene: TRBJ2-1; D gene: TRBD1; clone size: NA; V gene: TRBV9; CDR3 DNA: TGTGCCAGCAGCGTAGGTGGGACAGGGGGCTTCAATGAGCAGTTCTTC; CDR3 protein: CASSVGGTGGFNEQFF
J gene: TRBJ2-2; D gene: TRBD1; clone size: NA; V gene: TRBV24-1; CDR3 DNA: TGTGCCACCAGTGATTCCGACAGGGGGGACACCGGGGAGCTGTTTTTT; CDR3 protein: CATSDSDRGDTGELFF
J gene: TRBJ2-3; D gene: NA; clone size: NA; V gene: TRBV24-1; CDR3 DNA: TGTGCCACCAGTGATCCGGGGTCAGGCACAGATACGCAGTATTTT; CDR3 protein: CATSDPGSGTDTQYF
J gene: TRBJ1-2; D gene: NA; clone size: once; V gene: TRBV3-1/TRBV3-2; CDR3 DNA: TGTGCCAGCAGCCAAGATGCGGAGGGGATGGGGAGAGGCTACACCTTC; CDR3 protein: CASSQDAEGMGRGYTF
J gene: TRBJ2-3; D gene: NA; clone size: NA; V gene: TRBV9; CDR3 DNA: TGTGCCAGCAGCAGCCTCGTGAGTACGCAGTATTTT; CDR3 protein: CASSSLVSTQYF
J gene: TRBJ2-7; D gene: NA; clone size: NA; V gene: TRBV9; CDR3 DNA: TGTGCCAGCAGCTTTGGTGCTAGCTCCTACGAGCAGTACTTC; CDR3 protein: CASSFGASSYEQYF
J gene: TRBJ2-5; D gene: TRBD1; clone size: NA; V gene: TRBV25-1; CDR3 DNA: TGTGCCAGCAGTGTAACAGGGGCTCAAGAGACCCAGTACTTC; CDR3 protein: CASSVTGAQETQYF
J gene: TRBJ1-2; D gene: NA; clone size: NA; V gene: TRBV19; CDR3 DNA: TGTGCCAGTAGCCCAGGACAGTACCAGAACTATGGCTACACCTTC; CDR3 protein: CASSPGQYQNYGYTF
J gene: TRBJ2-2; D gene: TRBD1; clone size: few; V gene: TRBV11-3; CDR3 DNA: TGTGCCAGCAGCTTCAGGCCGGGACAGGGTGGCGGGGAGCTGTTTTTT; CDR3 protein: CASSFRPGQGGGELFF
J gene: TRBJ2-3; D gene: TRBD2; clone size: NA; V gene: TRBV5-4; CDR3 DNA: TGTGCCAGCAGAAAAGGGGGTAGCGGGGGCACAGATACGCAGTATTTT; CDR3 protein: CASRKGGSGGTDTQYF
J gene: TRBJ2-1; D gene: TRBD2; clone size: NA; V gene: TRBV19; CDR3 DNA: TGTGCCAGTAGAAGCGGGGGGGCAGACAATGAGCAGTTCTTC; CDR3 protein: CASRSGGADNEQFF
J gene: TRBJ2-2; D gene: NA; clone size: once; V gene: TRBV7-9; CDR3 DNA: TGTGCCAGCAGCTTAGTTTCCTCGAACACCGGGGAGCTGTTTTTT; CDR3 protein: CASSLVSSNTGELFF
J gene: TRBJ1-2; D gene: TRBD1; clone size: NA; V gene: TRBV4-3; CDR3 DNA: TGCGCCAGCAGCCAAGACCCCGGGACAGTAAACTATGGCTACACCTTC; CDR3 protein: CASSQDPGTVNYGYTF
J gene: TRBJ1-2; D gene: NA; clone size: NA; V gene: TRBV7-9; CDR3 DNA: TGTGCCAGCAGCCCCATGGGGGGGGCGAACTATGGCTACACCTTC; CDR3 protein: CASSPMGGANYGYTF
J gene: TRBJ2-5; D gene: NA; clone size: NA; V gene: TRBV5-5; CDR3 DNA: TGTGCCAGCAGCTTGGACATGGTCGGAGTCCAAGAGACCCAGTACTTC; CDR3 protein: CASSLDMVGVQETQYF
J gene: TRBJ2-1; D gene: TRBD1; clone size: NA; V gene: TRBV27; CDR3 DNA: TGTGCCAGCAGTTCCAAGGGACAGGGGAAGAGGAATGAGCAGTTCTTC; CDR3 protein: CASSSKGQGKRNEQFF
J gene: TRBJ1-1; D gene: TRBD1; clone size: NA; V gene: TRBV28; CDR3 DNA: TGTGCCAGCAGTCCGGGGACAGCTGTGAACACTGAAGCTTTCTTT; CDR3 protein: CASSPGTAVNTEAFF
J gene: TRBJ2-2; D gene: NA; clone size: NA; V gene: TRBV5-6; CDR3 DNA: TGTGCCAGCAGCAGGACTAAGGACACCGGGGAGCTGTTTTTT; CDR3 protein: CASSRTKDTGELFF
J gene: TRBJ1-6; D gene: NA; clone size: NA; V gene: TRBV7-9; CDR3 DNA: TGTGCCAGCAGCTTAGATTCCTATTCACCCCTCCACTTT; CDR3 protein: CASSLDSYSPLHF
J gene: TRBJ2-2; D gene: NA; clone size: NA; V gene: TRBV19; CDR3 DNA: TGTGCCAGTACCTATGGCGGGACGAACCTAGCCGGGGAGCTGTTTTTT; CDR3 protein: CASTYGGTNLAGELFF
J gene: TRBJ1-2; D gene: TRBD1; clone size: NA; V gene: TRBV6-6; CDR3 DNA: TGTGCCAGCAGTCTTCAGGGGGGCAGAAACGCAGGAGACTACACCTTC; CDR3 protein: CASSLQGGRNAGDYTF
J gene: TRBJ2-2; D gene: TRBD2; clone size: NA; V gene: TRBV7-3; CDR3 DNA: TGTGCCAGCAGCCTCACTAGCGGGATGAGCACCGGGGAGCTGTTTTTT; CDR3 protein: CASSLTSGMSTGELFF
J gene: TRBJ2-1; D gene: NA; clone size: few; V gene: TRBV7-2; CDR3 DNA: TGTGCCAGCAGCCCACCGAACTCCGGTAATGAGCAGTTCTTC; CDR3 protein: CASSPPNSGNEQFF
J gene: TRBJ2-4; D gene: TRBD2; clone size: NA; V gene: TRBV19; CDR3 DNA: TGTGCCAGTAGTTTAGCCGGGACTAGAGCTCGCATTCAGTACTTC; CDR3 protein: CASSLAGTRARIQYF
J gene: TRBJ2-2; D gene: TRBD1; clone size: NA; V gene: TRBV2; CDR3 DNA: TGTGCCAGCGGAACAGGGGGGACCGGGGAGCTGTTTTTT; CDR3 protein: CASGTGGTGELFF
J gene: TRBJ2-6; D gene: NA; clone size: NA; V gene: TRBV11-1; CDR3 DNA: TGTGCCAGCAGCTTAGCTTTACAGGGATCCGGGGCCAACGTCCTGACTTTC; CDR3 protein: CASSLALQGSGANVLTF
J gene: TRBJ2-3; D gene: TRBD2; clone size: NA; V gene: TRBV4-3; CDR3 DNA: TGCGCCAGCAGCCAAGATTCCGGAGCGGGAGTTCCAGATACGCAGTATTTT; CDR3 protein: CASSQDSGAGVPDTQYF
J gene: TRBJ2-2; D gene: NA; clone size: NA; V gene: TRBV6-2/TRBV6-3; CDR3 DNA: TGTGCCAGCAGACCTACTAGCACCGGGGAGCTGTTTTTT; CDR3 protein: CASRPTSTGELFF
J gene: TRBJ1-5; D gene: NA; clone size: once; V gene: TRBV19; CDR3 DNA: TGTGCCAGTAGTATAGTGGGAGGGGTCAGCAATCAGCCCCAGCATTTT; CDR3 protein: CASSIVGGVSNQPQHF